One sample yielded the 23 T cell receptor beta chains listed below, sequenced in a study of blood T cells in healthy people across ages. Using a J-beta primer mix together with a sample-barcoded 5' primer, a second PCR was run for about 7 to 12 cycles. From the 5' RACE reads, TCRdb called clonotypes with MiXCR, one entry per CDR3 protein. Among approximately 800,000 distinct CDR3 sequences listed, 62% were seen once. Sequencing was performed on blood. These TCRs come from a man aged 25 to 40 in good health.

In nucleotides, the CDR3 is TGTGCCACCAGCAGAGGGGCGTATTCCTACGAGCAGTACTTC. Protein sequence: CATSRGAYSYEQYF. This sequence joins TRBV15 and TRBJ2-7; D is uncertain. Trimming shortened V by 1 base and J by 1 base, and 8 bases separated the two germline ends. The CDR3 has 14 amino acids. Germline CDR1 reads LNHNV; CDR2 reads YYDKDF (reference sequence).

To note about this clonotype: An end of the junction differs from the germline gene, which may be a read error. The chain links TRBV6-5 to TRBJ2-4; D call uncertain. The J call may be faulty, since TRBJ2-7 better matches the DNA end. The germline V gene encodes CDR1 MNHEY and CDR2 SVGAGI. There are 11 residues in the CDR3. The CDR3 DNA reads TGTGCCAGCAGTCAGTCCTTCGAGCAGTACTTC. It codes for CASSQSFEQYF.

This clonotype was detected only once. This chain connects TRBV7-2 to TRBJ1-2; no definite D call. V was trimmed by 3 bases and J by 8 bases, leaving 16 bases between them. Germline V gene data show CDR1 as SGHTA and CDR2 as FQGNSA. This CDR3 spans 14 amino acids. The CDR3 sequence is CASSFQASIRGYTF. CDR3 bases: TGTGCCAGCAGCTTCCAGGCCTCTATTAGGGGCTACACCTTC.

This clonotype has a handful of counts. The chain employs TRBV4-2 and TRBJ2-4, with TRBD2 matching 10 bases. V lost 1 base to trimming and J lost 1 base; unmatched junction nucleotides: 10. Germline assignment: CDR1 LGHNA and CDR2 YNFKEQ. This CDR3 region has 19 residues. For the CDR3, the DNA is TGTGCCAGCAGCCAAGTATCACTAGCGGGGATGAGGGCCAAAAACATTCAGTACTTC. Encoded protein: CASSQVSLAGMRAKNIQYF.

This clonotype showed up just once. The genes are TRBV7-2 and TRBJ2-7, with D hard to call. The CDR3 runs to 13 residues. The germline V gene encodes CDR1 SGHTA and CDR2 FQGNSA. V dropped 5 bases and J dropped 4 bases, with 12 bases sitting between them. The CDR3 coding sequence is TGTGCCAGCAGCGAACCAGATAAGTACGAGCAGTACTTC. This codes for CASSEPDKYEQYF. Full variable domain (outside the CDR3, taken from reference TRBV7-2 and TRBJ2-7): GAGVSQSPSNKVTEKGKDVELRCDPISGHTALYWYRQSLGQGLEFLIYFQGNSAPDKSGLPSDRFSAERTGGSVSTLTIQRTQQEDSAVYLCASSEPDKYEQYFGPGTRLTVT.

The chain joins TRBV7-3 to TRBJ1-6; D gene ambiguous. This CDR3 is 13 amino acids long. V was clipped by 5 bases and J by 13 bases, with 15 bases between them. CDR1 SGHTA and CDR2 FQGTGA come from the germline V gene. CDR3 bases: TGTGCCAGCAGCCACGGGGTTTCTGGGCCCCTCCACTTT. Amino acids: CASSHGVSGPLHF.

The chain carries TRBV5-1 and TRBJ2-1, with TRBD2 matching 8 bases. J gave up 0 bases and V 4 bases, and 6 bases lay outside the gene matches. CDR1 and CDR2 from the germline V gene are SGHRS and YFSETQ. The CDR3 totals 16 residues. The CDR3 coding sequence is TGCGCCAGCAGCCGTCGGACTAGCTCCTCCTACAATGAGCAGTTCTTC. This sequence encodes CASSRRTSSSYNEQFF.

The CDR3 reads CSAPPLTSEAFF. The CDR3 DNA reads TGCAGTGCCCCTCCCCTGACGTCTGAAGCTTTCTTT. This chain connects TRBV20-1 to TRBJ1-1; no reliable D call. The V and J ends lost 6 bases and 6 bases respectively, with 14 bases between them. Germline V CDR1 and CDR2: DFQATT, SNEGSKA (reference sequence). This CDR3 region has 12 residues.

In this sample, this clonotype turned up many times. V gene TRBV29-1 combines with J gene TRBJ2-5, with TRBD1 identical over 8 bases. Germline V gene lookup returns CDR1 SQVTM and CDR2 ANQGSEA. The V and J ends lost 6 bases and 5 bases, in that order; junction bases with no gene match: 8. This CDR3 region has 13 residues. This CDR3 reads CSVGAAGGETQYF. CDR3 bases: TGCAGCGTAGGGGCAGCAGGGGGCGAGACCCAGTACTTC. The whole variable domain, filled in from reference TRBV29-1 and TRBJ2-5, reads SAVISQKPSRDICQRGTSLTIQCQVDSQVTMMFWYRQQPGQSLTLIATANQGSEATYESGFVIDKFPISRPNLTFSTLTVSNMSPEDSSIYLCSVGAAGGETQYFGPGTRLLVL.

The rearrangement uses TRBV4-2 and TRBJ2-2; D is unclear. CDR3 length: 15 residues. CDR1 and CDR2 from the germline V gene are LGHNA and YNFKEQ. Trimming left V 0 bases short and J 4 bases short, with 9 bases between. CDR3 bases: TGTGCCAGCAGCCAAGATCCAGTTATCACCGGGGAGCTGTTTTTT. It codes for CASSQDPVITGELFF.

This clonotype was found a few times. The chain couples TRBV20-1 to TRBJ2-7; 8 bases agree with TRBD2. The CDR3 runs 12 residues. Germline loops: CDR1 DFQATT, CDR2 SNEGSKA (reference sequence). The V gene end was trimmed by 3 bases and the J gene end by 2 bases; junction bases not matched to a gene: 0. The CDR3 spells CSASGGAYEQYF. CDR3 sequence (DNA): TGCAGTGCTAGCGGGGGGGCCTACGAGCAGTACTTC.

V is TRBV12-3 or TRBV12-4 and J is TRBJ2-5, with D possibly being TRBD2 (5 bases). The end of the DNA fits TRBJ2-7 better, so the J call may be wrong. The CDR3 consists of 14 residues. As DNA, the CDR3 is TGTGCCAGCAGTTTTCGGGGTGACTACTACGAGCAGTACTTC. Amino acid sequence: CASSFRGDYYEQYF.

This clonotype was counted a single time. This rearrangement joins TRBV2 to TRBJ2-1; TRBD2 is a possible D gene (6 bases). CDR1 and CDR2 from the germline V gene are SNHLY and FYNNEI. Trimming took off 8 bases at V and 9 bases at J, with 11 bases between the two ends. CDR3 length: 11 residues. The CDR3 protein is CASARLGEQFF. For the CDR3, the DNA is TGTGCCAGCGCCAGACTAGGTGAGCAGTTCTTC.

The gene calls are TRBV9 and TRBJ2-7, with 10 bases matching TRBD2. This CDR3 is built from 15 residues. The J segment lost 1 base and the V segment lost 3 bases, leaving 4 bases of the junction unmatched. Germline values: CDR1 SGDLS, CDR2 YYNGEE. The CDR3 sequence: CASSAGLAVSYEQYF. CDR3 nucleotides: TGTGCCAGCAGCGCAGGACTAGCGGTATCCTACGAGCAGTACTTC. The complete variable domain, with remaining parts taken from reference TRBV9 and TRBJ2-7, reads DSGVTQTPKHLITATGQRVTLRCSPRSGDLSVYWYQQSLDQGLQFLIQYYNGEERAKGNILERFSAQQFPDLHSELNLSSLELGDSALYFCASSAGLAVSYEQYFGPGTRLTVT.

The chain carries TRBV7-8 and TRBJ2-5, with unresolved D. Per germline, CDR1 SGHVS and CDR2 FQNEAQ. The V gene lost 5 bases and the J gene lost 5 bases, with 12 bases spanning the gap. CDR3 length equals 13 residues. In DNA form, the CDR3 reads TGTGCCAGCAGCCCTCAATTTGGGGAGACCCAGTACTTC. This sequence encodes CASSPQFGETQYF.

The rearrangement joins TRBV15 to TRBJ2-3; possibly TRBD2 for D (7 bases). With 0 bases removed from V and 5 bases from J, the gap between germline ends came to 15 bases. Germline values: CDR1 LNHNV, CDR2 YYDKDF (reference sequence). The CDR3 runs to 16 residues. The CDR3 here is CATSRDGGGAEDTQYF. For the CDR3, the DNA is TGTGCCACCAGCAGAGATGGTGGGGGGGCCGAAGATACGCAGTATTTT. Filled out from reference TRBV15 and TRBJ2-3, the complete variable domain reads DAMVIQNPRYQVTQFGKPVTLSCSQTLNHNVMYWYQQKSSQAPKLLFHYYDKDFNNEADTPDNFQSRRPNTSFCFLDIRSPGLGDTAMYLCATSRDGGGAEDTQYFGPGTRLTVL.

The chain links TRBV7-2 to TRBJ2-7, with TRBD2 matching over 10 bases. Germline CDR1 SGHTA, CDR2 FQGNSA. With 1 base clipped from V and 4 bases from J, the junction kept 4 bases outside the gene matches. The CDR3 runs 15 residues. The CDR3 DNA reads as TGTGCCAGCAGCTTAGTGTTGACTAGCGGGTACGAGCAGTACTTC. This gives the protein CASSLVLTSGYEQYF. The complete variable domain, with remaining parts taken from reference TRBV7-2 and TRBJ2-7, reads GAGVSQSPSNKVTEKGKDVELRCDPISGHTALYWYRQSLGQGLEFLIYFQGNSAPDKSGLPSDRFSAERTGGSVSTLTIQRTQQEDSAVYLCASSLVLTSGYEQYFGPGTRLTVT.

J is TRBJ2-1 and V is TRBV27; the match to TRBD1 covers 7 bases. Germline V gives CDR1 MNHEY, CDR2 SMNVEV (reference sequence). The CDR3 has 14 amino acids. V was clipped by 5 bases and J by 8 bases; unmatched bases: 9. In DNA, the CDR3 is TGTGCCAGCAGTCCAAGACAGGGTTGGGATGAGCAGTTCTTC. It codes for CASSPRQGWDEQFF.

CDR3 residues: CASSVGGIHANEQYF. The DNA for the CDR3 is TGTGCCAGCAGCGTAGGAGGGATTCACGCTAACGAGCAGTACTTC. This sequence joins TRBV9 and TRBJ2-7; the D gene is possibly TRBD2 (5 bases). With 0 bases removed from V and 5 bases from J, the gap between germline ends came to 15 bases. Germline CDR1 and CDR2: SGDLS and YYNGEE. This CDR3 spans 15 amino acids.

V gene TRBV7-2 combines with J gene TRBJ1-2; D unclear. The V end lost 4 bases, the J end lost 8 bases, and 11 bases lay between the germline ends. Germline CDR1 is SGHTA and CDR2 is FQGNSA. This CDR3 spans 12 amino acids. This chain's CDR3 is CASSSRAGGYTF. The CDR3 nucleotides read TGTGCCAGCAGCTCCAGAGCGGGGGGCTACACCTTC.

This clonotype has more than one count but fewer than ten. V gene TRBV20-1 combines with J gene TRBJ2-3; 10 bases agree with TRBD2. The germline V gene encodes CDR1 DFQATT and CDR2 SNEGSKA (reference sequence). With V trimmed by 1 base and J by 1 base, 8 bases remained unmatched. CDR3 length equals 17 residues. Here the CDR3 DNA reads TGCAGTGCTAGAGTAGCGGGGGGCAACCCTGGCACAGATACGCAGTATTTT. Protein: CSARVAGGNPGTDTQYF.

The V gene is TRBV21-1, the J gene TRBJ2-1; the table assigns TRBD2, which was not confirmed against the DNA. TRBV21-1 is noted as a pseudogene. The CDR3 runs to 15 residues. The DNA for the CDR3 is TGTGCCAGCAGCAAACCGGGCCTCCACTACAATGAGCAGTTCTTC. It yields the protein CASSKPGLHYNEQFF.

V is TRBV18 and J is TRBJ2-5; 8 bases are shared with TRBD1. From germline, CDR1 is KGHSH and CDR2 LQKENI. Germline trimming cut 5 bases from V and 6 bases from J; bases unmatched to any gene: 17. The CDR3 sequence is 17 residues long. CDR3 loop: CASSTGPWQGAEQTQYF. CDR3 sequence (DNA): TGTGCCAGCTCAACGGGCCCCTGGCAGGGGGCTGAGCAGACCCAGTACTTC.